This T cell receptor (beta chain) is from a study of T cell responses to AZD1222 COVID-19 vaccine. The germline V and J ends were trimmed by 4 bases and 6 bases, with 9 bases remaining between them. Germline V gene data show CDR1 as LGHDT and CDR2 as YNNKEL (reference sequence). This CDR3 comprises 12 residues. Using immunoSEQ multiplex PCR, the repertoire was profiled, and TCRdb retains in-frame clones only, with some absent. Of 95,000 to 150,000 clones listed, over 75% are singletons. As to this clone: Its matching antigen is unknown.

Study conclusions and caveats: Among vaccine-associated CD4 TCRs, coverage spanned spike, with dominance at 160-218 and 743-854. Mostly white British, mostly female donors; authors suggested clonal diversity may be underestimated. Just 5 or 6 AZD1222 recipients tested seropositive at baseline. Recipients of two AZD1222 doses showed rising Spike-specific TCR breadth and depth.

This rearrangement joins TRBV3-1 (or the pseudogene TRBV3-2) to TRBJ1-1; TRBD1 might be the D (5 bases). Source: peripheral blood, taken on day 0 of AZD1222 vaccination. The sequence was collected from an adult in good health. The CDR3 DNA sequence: TGTGCCAGCAGCCCCGGACATTCTGAAGCTTTCTTT. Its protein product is CASSPGHSEAFF.